This T cell receptor (beta chain) was observed in a study of sequential checkpoint blockade in melanoma. Study summary: Each arm's sequence ended with maintenance nivolumab.

The treatment is: randomized to nivolumab then ipilimumab (arm A) or the reverse (arm B). Patients had received no earlier DNA-damaging chemotherapy. Sequencing used immunoSEQ multiplex PCR; TCRdb keeps in-frame clones, though not all of them. In the table there are 18,000 or so clones, roughly two thirds of which are singletons. This clonotype originated in a human donor with melanoma. Source: CD8+ T cells sorted from blood (inferred from file names), taken from a patient given nivolumab and ipilimumab in sequence.

The CDR3 region is CASSSRESYEQYF. CDR3 coding DNA: TGTGCCAGCAGCAGCAGGGAATCCTACGAGCAGTACTTC. The V gene is TRBV7-9, the J gene TRBJ2-7; tentative D call: TRBD1 (5 bases). Trimming stripped 5 bases from V and 1 base from J, with 9 bases between. Looked up from germline, CDR1 is SEHNR and CDR2 is FQNEAQ (reference sequence). This CDR3 has 13 residues.